Presented here are 30 T cell receptor beta chains from one specimen sequenced in a study of shared clonotypes between healthy human individuals. The method was immunoSEQ multiplex PCR; TCRdb's version includes in-frame clones alone and lacks a portion of them. The data show over 2 million clones, roughly 92% seen once. Sequenced input: naive CD4+ T cells from PBMCs. The subset is: CD45RA+ positively selected. The source of these receptors is a man aged 18 to 29 in good health. Some clones in this sample may be carry-over from other donors' samples.

The CDR3 bases are TGTGCCAGCAGTTCAGGCAGTCGCACAGATACGCAGTATTTT. This translates into CASSSGSRTDTQYF. V is TRBV27 and J is TRBJ2-3; unclear D gene. The germline gives CDR1 MNHEY, CDR2 SMNVEV (reference sequence). The CDR3 consists of 14 residues. Trimming cost V 4 bases and J 1 base, with 9 bases left between them.

Points on this clone: Other nucleotide sequences in the sample specify the same CDR3. The V call is TRBV6-5, the J call TRBJ2-5; D gene unclear. V shed 0 bases and J shed 2 bases, with 7 bases lying between them. CDR3 size: 14 residues. Looked up from germline, CDR1 is MNHEY and CDR2 is SVGAGI. CDR3 coding DNA: TGTGCCAGCAGTTACTCGGGCAGGCAAGAGACCCAGTACTTC. Translation gives CASSYSGRQETQYF.

The chain links TRBV7-2 to TRBJ2-1; 7 bases fit TRBD2. V was clipped by 1 base and J by 10 bases; unmatched bases: 7. This CDR3 contains 14 residues. CDR1 SGHTA and CDR2 FQGNSA come from the germline V gene. CDR3 loop: CASSLGGGSKEQFF. CDR3 bases: TGTGCCAGCAGCTTAGGAGGCGGGAGTAAAGAGCAGTTCTTC.

The chain employs TRBV4-3 and TRBJ1-2; D is possibly TRBD1 (5 bases). The CDR3 is 16 residues long. Per the germline V gene, CDR1 is LGHNA and CDR2 is YSLEER. Trimming took off 1 base at V and 0 bases at J, with 12 bases between the two ends. In DNA, the CDR3 is TGCGCCAGCAGCCAAGGCGGTGGGGGAGCTAACTATGGCTACACCTTC. Translated, it gives CASSQGGGGANYGYTF.

The chain carries TRBV4-3 and TRBJ2-3; D may be TRBD1 (5 bases). Germline assignment: CDR1 LGHNA and CDR2 YSLEER. This CDR3 is built from 15 residues. V dropped 4 bases and J dropped 0 bases, with 11 bases sitting between them. In DNA, the CDR3 is TGCGCCAGCAGCCCATCAGGGTCCAGCACAGATACGCAGTATTTT. This codes for CASSPSGSSTDTQYF.

This chain links TRBV5-4 with TRBJ2-1, with 11 nucleotides matching TRBD2. The CDR3 is made up of 15 amino acids. Germline values: CDR1 SGHNT, CDR2 YYREEE (reference sequence). Germline trimming cut 4 bases from V and 4 bases from J; bases unmatched to any gene: 4. The chain's CDR3 is CASSQTSGEYNEQFF. CDR3 DNA sequence: TGTGCCAGCAGCCAGACTAGCGGGGAGTACAATGAGCAGTTCTTC.

This chain connects TRBV28 to TRBJ2-2; D perhaps matches TRBD2 (6 bases). CDR1 is MDHEN, CDR2 SYDVKM, per germline. The V end was cut by 6 bases, the J end by 5 bases, with 10 bases between. The CDR3 is 13 amino acids. CDR3 DNA sequence: TGTGCCAGCAGGCCGGGGGATACCGGGGAGCTGTTTTTT. It is translated as CASRPGDTGELFF.

This clone was seen only a few times. The chain has TRBV6-6 and TRBJ1-2; 9 bases map to TRBD1. This CDR3 is built from 14 residues. CDR1 MNHNY and CDR2 SVGAGI come from the germline V gene (reference sequence). V shed 5 bases, J shed 4 bases, and the junction held 5 bases outside the gene matches. CDR3 bases: TGTGCCAGCAGTGGGACAGGGCTCCTCTATGGCTACACCTTC. It specifies CASSGTGLLYGYTF.

This chain connects TRBV4-1 to TRBJ2-7, with 10 nucleotides matching TRBD1. This CDR3 spans 15 amino acids. Germline CDR1 reads MGHRA; CDR2 reads YSYEKL. V shed 3 bases, J shed 6 bases, and the junction held 8 bases outside the gene matches. Here the CDR3 reads CASSHPGTGAREQYF. CDR3 in DNA: TGCGCCAGCAGCCACCCCGGGACAGGGGCGCGCGAGCAGTACTTC.

This rearrangement joins TRBV18 to TRBJ2-5; maybe TRBD1 (5 bases). Trimming took off 0 bases at V and 3 bases at J, with 8 bases between the two ends. The CDR3 runs 14 residues. Per the germline V gene, CDR1 is KGHSH and CDR2 is LQKENI. The CDR3 here is CASSPPAREETQYF. Written as DNA, the CDR3 is TGTGCCAGCTCACCACCGGCCAGGGAAGAGACCCAGTACTTC.

This chain connects TRBV5-1 to TRBJ1-1, with 8 bases lining up with TRBD1. The CDR3 loop spans 14 amino acids. Germline V lookup: CDR1 SGHRS, CDR2 YFSETQ. V shed 5 bases and J 2 bases; nucleotides not matched to a gene: 5. This CDR3 is CASRFSGGNTEAFF. The CDR3 DNA is TGCGCCAGCAGATTCTCAGGGGGCAACACTGAAGCTTTCTTT. Combining the CDR3 with reference TRBV5-1 and TRBJ1-1 gives the whole variable domain KAGVTQTPRYLIKTRGQQVTLSCSPISGHRSVSWYQQTPGQGLQFLFEYFSETQRNKGNFPGRFSGRQFSNSRSEMNVSTLELGDSALYLCASRFSGGNTEAFFGQGTRLTVV.

The chain uses TRBV5-4 and TRBJ2-7; 10 bases align to TRBD2. CDR1 and CDR2 (germline): SGHNT, YYREEE (reference sequence). With 4 bases clipped from V and 6 bases from J, the junction kept 7 bases outside the gene matches. The CDR3 is 14 amino acids. The CDR3 DNA follows: TGTGCCAGCAGCCGCGGGACTAGCGCTGGCGAGCAGTACTTC. This sequence encodes CASSRGTSAGEQYF. Full variable domain (outside the CDR3, taken from reference TRBV5-4 and TRBJ2-7): ETGVTQSPTHLIKTRGQQVTLRCSSQSGHNTVSWYQQALGQGPQFIFQYYREEENGRGNFPPRFSGLQFPNYSSELNVNALELDDSALYLCASSRGTSAGEQYFGPGTRLTVT.

The chain couples TRBV30 to TRBJ1-3, with D unclear. Germline V gene lookup returns CDR1 GTSNPN and CDR2 SVGIG (reference sequence). V was shortened by 2 bases and J by 4 bases, with 15 bases between the two germline ends. The CDR3 length is 15 residues. Here the CDR3 reads CAWSRTGRLGNTIYF. The CDR3 DNA follows: TGTGCCTGGAGTCGCACCGGCAGGCTAGGAAACACCATATATTTT.

This sequence joins TRBV28 and TRBJ2-1; D unclear. Germline CDR1 reads MDHEN; CDR2 reads SYDVKM. Trimming removed 2 bases from V and 10 bases from J, with 9 bases in between. The CDR3 is 12 amino acids. CDR3 sequence: CASSLSAQEQFF. CDR3 nucleotide sequence: TGTGCCAGCAGTTTAAGCGCGCAAGAGCAGTTCTTC.

This chain's CDR3 is CASSRGLAGTDTQYF. CDR3 in DNA: TGTGCCAGCAGTCGGGGACTAGCGGGCACAGATACGCAGTATTTT. The chain couples TRBV2 to TRBJ2-3; TRBD2 matches at 11 bases. Losses at the gene ends were 5 bases for V and 1 base for J; bases not matched to a gene: 2. CDR3 length: 15 amino acids. The V gene's germline CDR1 is SNHLY and CDR2 FYNNEI.

V gene TRBV19 combines with J gene TRBJ1-2; D may be TRBD1 (6 bases). V dropped 8 bases and J dropped 7 bases, with 17 bases sitting between them. The CDR3 spans 13 residues. Per germline, CDR1 LNHDA and CDR2 SQIVND (reference sequence). In DNA form, the CDR3 reads TGTGCCAGTGGGGTACAGGGAATCACTGGCTACACCTTC. Encoded protein: CASGVQGITGYTF.

The V gene is TRBV7-2, the J gene TRBJ2-7, with D possibly being TRBD1 (6 bases). V was shortened by 4 bases and J by 5 bases, with 12 bases between the two germline ends. CDR3 length: 13 residues. Per the germline V gene, CDR1 is SGHTA and CDR2 is FQGNSA. CDR3 in DNA: TGTGCCAGCAGCTCAGTATACAGGGACGAGCAGTACTTC. As protein: CASSSVYRDEQYF.

This clone was seen a handful of times. The gene calls are TRBV6-5 and TRBJ1-2; D uncertain. Trimming shortened V by 7 bases and J by 7 bases, and 16 bases separated the two germline ends. This CDR3 has 13 amino acids. Germline V gene data show CDR1 as MNHEY and CDR2 as SVGAGI. CDR3 residues: CASTPAALGGYTF. In nucleotides, the CDR3 is TGTGCCAGCACCCCGGCGGCGCTGGGTGGCTACACCTTC.

This chain connects TRBV5-4 to TRBJ1-1, with TRBD1 as a possible D gene (6 bases). V lost 2 bases, J lost 11 bases, and 28 bases lay in between. This CDR3 comprises 17 residues. Germline V gene data show CDR1 as SGHNT and CDR2 as YYREEE (reference sequence). The CDR3 spells CASSLQHGGLGPLSAFF. CDR3 sequence (DNA): TGTGCCAGCAGCTTACAACATGGGGGCCTCGGACCCTTATCGGCTTTCTTT. Full variable domain (rest looked up from reference TRBV5-4 and TRBJ1-1): ETGVTQSPTHLIKTRGQQVTLRCSSQSGHNTVSWYQQALGQGPQFIFQYYREEENGRGNFPPRFSGLQFPNYSSELNVNALELDDSALYLCASSLQHGGLGPLSAFFGQGTRLTVV.

This clone came up once. The chain couples TRBV19 to TRBJ1-5; 8 positions agree with TRBD1. Germline loops: CDR1 LNHDA, CDR2 SQIVND (reference sequence). V shed 3 bases and J 5 bases; nucleotides not matched to a gene: 9. The CDR3 has 16 residues. The CDR3 region has the DNA TGTGCCAGTAGTATCTTAGGGACAGGTTCTTATCAGCCCCAGCATTTT. Its protein product is CASSILGTGSYQPQHF. Full variable domain (rest looked up from reference TRBV19 and TRBJ1-5): DGGITQSPKYLFRKEGQNVTLSCEQNLNHDAMYWYRQDPGQGLRLIYYSQIVNDFQKGDIAEGYSVSREKKESFPLTVTSAQKNPTAFYLCASSILGTGSYQPQHFGDGTRLSIL.

The table lists this clone with a few counts. V gene TRBV6-5 combines with J gene TRBJ2-7; 9 nucleotides match TRBD1. Germline CDR1 and CDR2: MNHEY and SVGAGI. CDR3 size: 14 residues. V trimming: 0 bases; J trimming: 3 bases; junction bases outside the gene matches: 0. The CDR3 coding sequence is TGTGCCAGCAGTTACTCGGACAGGGGCTACGAGCAGTACTTC. Protein: CASSYSDRGYEQYF.

The rearrangement links TRBV5-5 to TRBJ1-1; 8 bases are shared with TRBD1. The CDR3 contains 14 residues. After removal of 4 bases from V and 4 bases from J, the junction contained 6 bases not matched to a gene. Germline CDR1 reads SGHKS; CDR2 reads YYEKEE (reference sequence). For the CDR3, the DNA is TGTGCCAGCAGCCAGACAGGGGTTGGCACTGAAGCTTTCTTT. Amino acids: CASSQTGVGTEAFF.

The chain has TRBV10-3 and TRBJ2-3; TRBD2 is a possible D gene (5 bases). Germline values: CDR1 ENHRY, CDR2 SYGVKD. This CDR3 comprises 16 residues. V shed 2 bases and J shed 3 bases, with 15 bases lying between them. The CDR3 DNA is TGTGCCATCAGTGAGCGGGTCGGGATGGGGACAGATACGCAGTATTTT. Protein product: CAISERVGMGTDTQYF.

The rearrangement uses TRBV2 and TRBJ2-7; 11 positions agree with TRBD1. V dropped 6 bases and J dropped 2; count of bases not matched to a gene: 18. Germline CDR1 reads SNHLY; CDR2 reads FYNNEI. The CDR3 is made up of 19 amino acids. CDR3 bases: TGTGCCAGCAGCGCCAACCGGGACAGGGGGAGGAGATCCCCCTACGAGCAGTACTTC. Encoded protein: CASSANRDRGRRSPYEQYF.

This chain uses TRBV10-3 with TRBJ2-3, with 8 positions matching TRBD2. The CDR3 spans 18 residues. J lost 4 bases, V lost 0 bases, and 12 bases had no gene match. Germline CDR1 and CDR2: ENHRY and SYGVKD. The CDR3 DNA follows: TGTGCCATCAGTGAGTCGTTGGTTCTAGCGGGTCGGTCAGATACGCAGTATTTT. Translated, it gives CAISESLVLAGRSDTQYF.

The chain is built from TRBV6-1 and TRBJ2-7, with TRBD1 identical over 9 bases. The CDR3 runs 15 residues. The V gene end was trimmed by 3 bases and the J gene end by 4 bases; junction bases not matched to a gene: 7. Germline values: CDR1 MNHNS, CDR2 SASEGT. CDR3 coding DNA: TGTGCCAGCAGTGACGATCCGGGACAGGGTTACGAGCAGTACTTC. Translated: CASSDDPGQGYEQYF.

The chain links TRBV5-4 to TRBJ2-3; 11 nucleotides agree with TRBD2. CDR3 length equals 19 residues. With V trimmed by 3 bases and J by 2 bases, 14 bases remained unmatched. Germline loops: CDR1 SGHNT, CDR2 YYREEE (reference sequence). Here the CDR3 reads CASSSGTSGRIGPTDTQYF. CDR3 DNA sequence: TGTGCCAGCAGCTCCGGGACTAGCGGAAGAATAGGCCCCACAGATACGCAGTATTTT.

This chain uses TRBV7-2 with TRBJ1-6; 7 positions agree with TRBD1. The junction had 7 bases not matched to a gene; V was cut back by 5 bases and J by 9 bases. This CDR3 comprises 14 residues. Looked up from germline, CDR1 is SGHTA and CDR2 is FQGNSA. The CDR3 sequence is CASSLTGVGSPLHF. CDR3 sequence (DNA): TGTGCCAGCAGCCTCACAGGGGTTGGTTCACCCCTCCACTTT.

This chain connects TRBV5-4 to TRBJ1-2; TRBD1 aligns across 7 bases. Unmatched junction bases numbered 3, after V lost 2 bases and J lost 2 bases. This CDR3 region has 14 residues. The germline V gene encodes CDR1 SGHNT and CDR2 YYREEE (reference sequence). The CDR3 here is CASSLGQVNYGYTF. The CDR3 DNA reads TGTGCCAGCAGCTTAGGACAGGTCAACTATGGCTACACCTTC.

The count of this clone is one. The chain joins TRBV10-3 to TRBJ2-1; D not resolved. The germline V gene encodes CDR1 ENHRY and CDR2 SYGVKD. V was pared by 4 bases and J by 4 bases, with 8 bases between. The CDR3 runs to 13 residues. The CDR3 here is CAISGRSYNEQFF. CDR3 nucleotides: TGTGCCATCAGTGGTAGGTCTTACAATGAGCAGTTCTTC.